The 25 T cell receptor beta chains given below trace back to one sample, sequenced in a study of T cell changes during pregnancy in multiple sclerosis. Repertoires were generated with immunoSEQ multiplex PCR, while TCRdb's copy carries only in-frame clones and drops some. The sample comprises over 80,000 clones, 90% of which are singletons, and 0.76% rests with the top ten. Source: peripheral blood, taken in the second trimester of pregnancy. The origin of the receptors is a female donor in good health, enrolled as a control in a pregnancy study.

This sequence joins TRBV5-1 and TRBJ1-1; 10 bases are shared with TRBD1. Germline V gives CDR1 SGHRS, CDR2 YFSETQ. The CDR3 runs to 16 residues. The junction had 7 bases not matched to a gene; V was cut back by 4 bases and J by 1 base. The CDR3 DNA reads TGCGCCAGCAGCCTCCCCGGGACAGGGGCGAACACTGAAGCTTTCTTT. It codes for CASSLPGTGANTEAFF.

The chain employs TRBV19 and TRBJ1-4, with D hard to call. Trimming shortened V by 3 bases and J by 8 bases, and 13 bases separated the two germline ends. This CDR3 has 14 residues. CDR1 and CDR2 (germline): LNHDA, SQIVND (reference sequence). The CDR3 DNA follows: TGTGCCAGTAGTATGCGAGAGGGTCAGGAAAAACTGTTTTTT. As protein: CASSMREGQEKLFF.

The V and J genes are TRBV13 and TRBJ2-5, with 9 bases identical to TRBD2. V lost 3 bases to trimming and J lost 0 bases; unmatched junction nucleotides: 2. The CDR3 is made up of 15 amino acids. CDR1 PRHDT and CDR2 FYEKMQ come from the germline V gene (reference sequence). CDR3 nucleotide sequence: TGTGCCAGCAGCTTTAAGCGGGGGGACCAAGAGACCCAGTACTTC. Protein sequence: CASSFKRGDQETQYF.

This clone appeared once. The chain carries TRBV7-6 and TRBJ2-5; D is perhaps TRBD1 (6 bases). This CDR3 is built from 15 residues. Germline V gives CDR1 SGHVS, CDR2 FNYEAQ. The ends were cut back, 4 bases at V and 7 bases at J, with 19 bases in the middle. The CDR3 DNA sequence: TGTGCCAGCAGCTCCCGACGGCTAGCAGGGGTGACCCAGTACTTC. It yields the protein CASSSRRLAGVTQYF. Filled out from reference TRBV7-6 and TRBJ2-5, the complete variable domain reads GAGVSQSPRYKVTKRGQDVALRCDPISGHVSLYWYRQALGQGPEFLTYFNYEAQQDKSGLPNDRFSAERPEGSISTLTIQRTEQRDSAMYRCASSSRRLAGVTQYFGPGTRLLVL.

The chain's CDR3 is CASSAPRQVRANVLTF. CDR3 nucleotides: TGTGCCAGCAGTGCCCCGCGACAGGTCCGGGCCAACGTCCTGACTTTC. The V and J genes are TRBV28 and TRBJ2-6; perhaps TRBD1 as D (6 bases). Germline CDR1 MDHEN, CDR2 SYDVKM. The CDR3 has 16 residues. The V gene lost 5 bases and the J gene lost 5 bases, with 16 bases spanning the gap.

The rearrangement joins TRBV11-3 to TRBJ2-1; 10 nucleotides agree with TRBD2. The CDR3 is 16 amino acids. V trimming: 1 base; J trimming: 8 bases; junction bases outside the gene matches: 8. The germline V gene encodes CDR1 SGHNT and CDR2 YENEEA. The CDR3 protein is CASSLVSSGSIYEQFF. DNA for the CDR3: TGTGCCAGCAGCTTAGTGTCTAGCGGGAGTATCTATGAGCAGTTCTTC.

This sequence joins TRBV5-1 and TRBJ2-3, with D perhaps matching TRBD2 (6 bases). In germline, CDR1 is SGHRS, CDR2 YFSETQ. The CDR3 totals 17 residues. The V end lost 0 bases, the J end lost 4 bases, and 18 bases lay between the germline ends. The CDR3 sequence is CASSLVAGTPRADTQYF. The CDR3 region has the DNA TGCGCCAGCAGCTTGGTGGCCGGGACTCCTCGGGCAGATACGCAGTATTTT.

This chain uses TRBV18 with TRBJ2-7; 9 nucleotides match TRBD2. In germline, CDR1 is KGHSH, CDR2 LQKENI. The J segment lost 3 bases and the V segment lost 3 bases, leaving 3 bases of the junction unmatched. There are 14 residues in the CDR3. The CDR3 DNA follows: TGTGCCAGCTCACCTATGACTAGCGGCTACGAGCAGTACTTC. Protein product: CASSPMTSGYEQYF.

V gene TRBV5-6 combines with J gene TRBJ1-4; a possible D gene is TRBD1 (5 bases). From germline, CDR1 is SGHDT and CDR2 YYEEEE. The CDR3 has 14 residues. V was trimmed by 3 bases and J by 8 bases, leaving 14 bases between them. The CDR3 DNA sequence: TGTGCCAGCAGCTGGGGGGGACCCGACGAAAAACTGTTTTTT. It specifies CASSWGGPDEKLFF. Full variable domain (missing parts from reference TRBV5-6 and TRBJ1-4): DAGVTQSPTHLIKTRGQQVTLRCSPKSGHDTVSWYQQALGQGPQFIFQYYEEEERQRGNFPDRFSGHQFPNYSSELNVNALLLGDSALYLCASSWGGPDEKLFFGSGTQLSVL.

This clone showed up just a few times. The V call is TRBV6-5, the J call TRBJ1-1; D is unresolved. CDR1 MNHEY and CDR2 SVGAGI come from the germline V gene. The CDR3 totals 16 residues. Trimming pared 1 base from V and 0 bases from J, leaving 12 bases between. The DNA of the CDR3 is TGTGCCAGCAGTTACTTCGGGAATGGCATGAACACTGAAGCTTTCTTT. As protein: CASSYFGNGMNTEAFF.

The CDR3 protein is CAWSGPSGGGNSPLHF. In nucleotides, the CDR3 is TGTGCCTGGAGTGGCCCTTCGGGGGGTGGCAATTCACCCCTCCACTTT. The V gene is TRBV30, the J gene TRBJ1-6; the D gene is possibly TRBD1 (5 bases). CDR1 and CDR2 from the germline V gene are GTSNPN and SVGIG (reference sequence). V was cut by 1 base and J by 7 bases, with 17 bases left in between. The CDR3 consists of 16 residues.

The chain carries TRBV19 and TRBJ1-2; no definite D call. CDR3 size: 14 residues. The germline V gene encodes CDR1 LNHDA and CDR2 SQIVND (reference sequence). The V end lost 4 bases, the J end lost 4 bases, and 13 bases lay between the germline ends. CDR3 DNA: TGTGCCAGTAGTAGACTCGGGGTTTCCTATGGCTACACCTTC. As protein: CASSRLGVSYGYTF.

This chain uses TRBV7-7 with TRBJ2-5, with 8 nucleotides matching TRBD1. After removal of 1 base from V and 5 bases from J, the junction contained 6 bases not matched to a gene. Germline assignment: CDR1 SSHAT and CDR2 FNYEAQ (reference sequence). The CDR3 has 15 amino acids. For the CDR3, the DNA is TGTGCCAGCAGCTTAGTGGGCAGGGGGCTCGAGACCCAGTACTTC. Translated: CASSLVGRGLETQYF.

The rearrangement links TRBV27 to TRBJ1-6; tentative D call: TRBD1 (6 bases). The V gene lost 5 bases and the J gene lost 9 bases, with 20 bases spanning the gap. This CDR3 has 16 amino acids. Germline V gene data show CDR1 as MNHEY and CDR2 as SMNVEV (reference sequence). Here the CDR3 DNA reads TGTGCCAGCAGTCCCCTGGGGGCGCGTTTCACTTCACCCCTCCACTTT. Its protein is CASSPLGARFTSPLHF.

The gene calls are TRBV4-3 and TRBJ1-2; no reliable D call. Trimming shortened V by 0 bases and J by 4 bases, and 12 bases separated the two germline ends. The CDR3 contains 15 residues. Germline-derived CDR1 and CDR2 are LGHNA and YSLEER. The CDR3 is CASSQEMGRSYGYTF. The CDR3 coding sequence is TGCGCCAGCAGCCAAGAAATGGGCAGAAGCTATGGCTACACCTTC.

The chain has TRBV5-1 and TRBJ2-7; D unresolved. CDR1 is SGHRS, CDR2 YFSETQ, per germline. V lost 0 bases to trimming and J lost 0 bases, with 10 bases between them. The CDR3 sequence is 15 residues long. In DNA form, the CDR3 reads TGCGCCAGCAGCTTGGCCGGAGTAAGCTCCTACGAGCAGTACTTC. It yields the protein CASSLAGVSSYEQYF.

This rearrangement joins TRBV5-1 to TRBJ1-4; 8 nucleotides line up with TRBD1. This CDR3 has 14 residues. The V gene's germline CDR1 is SGHRS and CDR2 YFSETQ. With V trimmed by 2 bases and J by 5 bases, 2 bases remained unmatched. The CDR3 region is CASSLRTGNEKLFF. The CDR3 region has the DNA TGCGCCAGCAGCTTACGGACAGGGAATGAAAAACTGTTTTTT.

V gene TRBV6-5 combines with J gene TRBJ2-6; D is perhaps TRBD1 (5 bases). This CDR3 has 15 residues. The germline CDR1 and CDR2 sequences are MNHEY and SVGAGI. The V and J ends lost 6 bases and 4 bases respectively, with 13 bases between them. The CDR3 DNA reads TGTGCCAGCAGGCCAGGGTGGAGCGGGGCCAACGTCCTGACTTTC. Residues: CASRPGWSGANVLTF.

This clone was detected once. The chain recombines TRBV27 with TRBJ1-1; D unclear. Between the trimmed V and J ends, which lost 5 bases and 5 bases, there was a span of 18 bases. Germline V lookup: CDR1 MNHEY, CDR2 SMNVEV (reference sequence). The CDR3 runs 15 residues. In DNA, the CDR3 is TGTGCCAGCAGTCCCTCGGGAAGGGCCAGAACTGAAGCTTTCTTT. It codes for CASSPSGRARTEAFF.

This sequence joins TRBV6-1 and TRBJ2-1; TRBD2 aligns across 10 bases. CDR3 size: 14 residues. Germline V gives CDR1 MNHNS, CDR2 SASEGT. The J segment lost 5 bases and the V segment lost 5 bases, leaving 3 bases of the junction unmatched. The CDR3 sequence is CASSRSGGNNEQFF. Here the CDR3 DNA reads TGTGCCAGCAGTCGTAGCGGGGGGAACAATGAGCAGTTCTTC.

V is TRBV11-3 and J is TRBJ1-1, with 7 bases fitting TRBD1. Trimming removed 5 bases from V and 6 bases from J; junction bases left unmatched: 3. Germline lookup yields CDR1 SGHNT and CDR2 YENEEA. The length of the CDR3 is 12 residues. DNA for the CDR3: TGTGCCAGCAGCCCAGGGACAGCTGAAGCTTTCTTT. It encodes CASSPGTAEAFF. Using reference TRBV11-3 and TRBJ1-1 for the parts outside the CDR3, the full variable domain is EAGVVQSPRYKIIEKKQPVAFWCNPISGHNTLYWYLQNLGQGPELLIRYENEEAVDDSQLPKDRFSAERLKGVDSTLKIQPAELGDSAVYLCASSPGTAEAFFGQGTRLTVV.

CDR3 amino acids: CASSLLSGHLNTF. The CDR3 bases are TGTGCCAGCAGCCTATTATCGGGACACCTTAACACCTTC. The V call is TRBV6-5, the J call TRBJ1-2; D perhaps matches TRBD1 (6 bases). This CDR3 has 13 amino acids. V was clipped by 6 bases and J by 12 bases, with 20 bases between them. CDR1 and CDR2 (germline): MNHEY, SVGAGI.

This rearrangement joins TRBV7-2 to TRBJ2-7; 9 bases line up with TRBD1. Germline values: CDR1 SGHTA, CDR2 FQGNSA. CDR3 size: 17 residues. V shed 0 bases, J shed 0 bases, and the junction held 6 bases outside the gene matches. CDR3 amino acids: CASSLALGQGSSYEQYF. Here the CDR3 DNA reads TGTGCCAGCAGCTTAGCGCTCGGACAGGGGAGCTCCTACGAGCAGTACTTC.

This sequence joins TRBV30 and TRBJ1-2, with 7 positions matching TRBD1. V shed 5 bases, J shed 8 bases, and the junction held 20 bases outside the gene matches. CDR1 and CDR2 from the germline V gene are GTSNPN and SVGIG (reference sequence). The CDR3 consists of 16 residues. CDR3 amino acids: CAWANLGTAQTRGYTF. CDR3 nucleotide sequence: TGTGCCTGGGCGAACCTCGGGACAGCCCAAACGAGGGGCTACACCTTC.

The chain combines TRBV7-8 with TRBJ1-4; 9 nucleotides agree with TRBD1. Germline CDR1 SGHVS, CDR2 FQNEAQ. J was trimmed by 8 bases and V by 2 bases; bases with no gene match: 9. This CDR3 is built from 16 residues. CDR3: CASSLQPGTGREKLFF. CDR3 bases: TGTGCCAGCAGCTTACAACCGGGGACAGGGAGGGAAAAACTGTTTTTT.